The rows below give T cell receptor beta chains drawn from one sample of a study of response to subunit inactivated influenza vaccine. Via MiXCR, TCRdb re-called the RT-PCR reads, giving one row per CDR3 protein. The repertoire holds approximately 250,000 distinct CDR3 sequences, with 12% as singletons. This material consisted of non-naive T cells sorted from PBMCs, taken approximately 15 days before vaccination. These receptors were taken from a man between 50 and 59 years old who received an inactivated influenza vaccine. The CDR3 runs from the conserved cysteine through the conserved F or W. Each record gives: D gene, V gene, J gene, clone size, CDR3 protein, CDR3 DNA. The D gene is left open where the match is weak. The size field is filled for only some rows; it gives once, few, many or a size class.

TRBD1	TRBV6-2/TRBV6-3	TRBJ1-1	few	CASSYTHTRRGRWNTEAFF	TGTGCCAGCAGTTATACCCACACTCGCAGGGGGCGGTGGAACACTGAAGCTTTCTTT
TRBD2	TRBV12-3/TRBV12-4	TRBJ2-2	NA	CASSFAGGDTGELFF	TGTGCCAGCAGTTTCGCGGGGGGCGACACCGGGGAGCTGTTTTTT
NA	TRBV6-1	TRBJ2-3	NA	CASSPLGGWHTQYF	TGTGCCAGCAGTCCCCTGGGCGGGTGGCATACGCAGTATTTT
TRBD2	TRBV24-1	TRBJ2-5	many	CATSAGGRETQYF	TGTGCCACCAGTGCGGGAGGGAGGGAGACCCAGTACTTC
NA	TRBV5-1	TRBJ2-5	few	CASSLEHYQETQYF	TGCGCCAGCAGCTTGGAGCACTACCAAGAGACCCAGTACTTC
TRBD2	TRBV20-1	TRBJ2-1	NA	CCARGPWGLADNEQFF	TGCTGTGCTAGGGGACCGTGGGGACTAGCGGACAATGAGCAGTTCTTC
NA	TRBV20-1	TRBJ1-2	few	CSVAGAGNYGYTF	TGCAGTGTTGCGGGGGCGGGTAACTATGGCTACACCTTC
TRBD1	TRBV10-3	TRBJ2-6	few	CAIMPGQGSSGANVLTF	TGTGCCATCATGCCGGGACAGGGCAGCTCTGGGGCCAACGTCCTGACTTTC
NA	TRBV7-2	TRBJ1-6	NA	CASSLGPSTDSPLHF	TGTGCCAGCAGCTTAGGGCCCTCGACAGATTCACCCCTCCACTTT
NA	TRBV7-2	TRBJ2-2	few	CASSPIAGRLTGELFF	TGTGCCAGCAGCCCTATTGCGGGTAGGCTCACCGGGGAGCTGTTTTTT
NA	TRBV20-1	TRBJ2-1	many	CSAGTGLQQFF	TGCAGTGCTGGGACCGGACTCCAGCAGTTCTTC
TRBD1	TRBV10-3	TRBJ2-7	few	CAISEPGTGNSYEQYF	TGTGCCATCAGTGAGCCAGGGACAGGAAACAGCTACGAGCAGTACTTC
NA	TRBV20-1	TRBJ2-1	NA	CSVDGSRFDEQFF	TGCAGTGTCGACGGGTCCCGGTTTGATGAGCAGTTCTTC
TRBD1	TRBV15	TRBJ2-3	NA	CATSRDQGAPGLGEADTQYF	TGTGCCACCAGCAGAGACCAGGGGGCTCCGGGGCTAGGTGAAGCAGATACGCAGTATTTT
NA	TRBV6-5	TRBJ1-2	few	CASSYRGYGYTF	TGTGCCAGCAGTTACAGGGGATATGGCTACACCTTC
NA	TRBV10-3	TRBJ1-2	few	CAISVTGANYGYTF	TGTGCCATCAGTGTGACAGGAGCTAACTATGGCTACACCTTC
TRBD2	TRBV11-2	TRBJ2-1	many	CASSFGGERVNEQFF	TGTGCCAGCAGCTTCGGGGGGGAAAGGGTCAATGAGCAGTTCTTC
TRBD1	TRBV7-8	TRBJ1-2	many	CASSEGQNYGYTF	TGTGCCAGCAGCGAGGGACAGAACTATGGCTACACCTTC
TRBD1	TRBV5-4	TRBJ1-2	few	CASSSRQGARDGYTF	TGTGCCAGCAGCTCCAGACAGGGGGCGCGGGATGGCTACACCTTC
NA	TRBV2	TRBJ2-7	NA	CASSVLEQYF	TGTGCCAGCAGTGTCCTCGAGCAGTACTTC
NA	TRBV2	TRBJ2-7	NA	CASSERANVGYF	TGTGCCAGCAGTGAACGGGCGAATGTGGGGTACTTC
NA	TRBV20-1	TRBJ2-5	NA	CSARPTNWGQETQYF	TGCAGTGCTAGACCTACCAACTGGGGCCAAGAGACCCAGTACTTC
NA	TRBV7-8	TRBJ2-7	NA	CASSLKFHEQYF	TGTGCCAGCAGCTTAAAGTTCCACGAGCAGTACTTC
TRBD2	TRBV20-1	TRBJ2-3	NA	CSALRLAGSADTQYF	TGCAGTGCCCTTAGACTAGCGGGGTCTGCTGATACGCAGTATTTT
NA	TRBV6-2/TRBV6-3	TRBJ2-7	many	CASSDGPYYEQYF	TGTGCCAGCAGTGACGGGCCTTACTACGAGCAGTACTTC
TRBD1	TRBV5-1	TRBJ1-6	NA	CASSLVAGGGNSPLHF	TGCGCCAGCAGCTTGGTTGCAGGGGGAGGGAATTCACCCCTCCACTTT
NA	TRBV11-2	TRBJ2-7	NA	CASTLPGSGYEQYF	TGTGCCAGCACCCTACCGGGTTCTGGTTACGAGCAGTACTTC
NA	TRBV7-2	TRBJ1-4	many	CASSPRDGNEKLFF	TGTGCCAGCAGCCCCCGGGACGGTAATGAAAAACTGTTTTTT
NA	TRBV5-1	TRBJ2-3	NA	CASSLDGTNPGTDTQYF	TGCGCCAGCAGCTTGGACGGGACCAACCCGGGCACAGATACGCAGTATTTT
TRBD2	TRBV29-1	TRBJ2-1	few	CSVETGGEQFF	TGCAGCGTAGAGACGGGAGGAGAGCAGTTCTTC
NA	TRBV6-2/TRBV6-3	TRBJ1-5	NA	CASSYFGTSNQPQHF	TGTGCCAGCAGTTACTTCGGGACAAGCAATCAGCCCCAGCATTTT
NA	TRBV4-2	TRBJ2-3	many	CASSQSGDDTQYF	TGTGCCAGCAGCCAATCTGGCGACGATACGCAGTATTTT
NA	TRBV20-1	TRBJ2-7	NA	CSARDQTYEQYF	TGCAGTGCCCGGGACCAGACCTACGAGCAGTACTTC
TRBD2	TRBV29-1	TRBJ2-3	NA	CSAESGSNPDTQYF	TGCAGCGCTGAAAGCGGGAGCAACCCAGATACGCAGTATTTT
NA	TRBV7-9	TRBJ1-2	NA	CASRPAGLYGYTF	TGTGCCAGCCGTCCAGCGGGACTCTATGGCTACACCTTC
TRBD1	TRBV5-1	TRBJ1-2	many	CASSFGGTAYGYTF	TGCGCCAGCAGCTTTGGCGGGACAGCATATGGCTACACCTTC
NA	TRBV10-3	TRBJ2-7	many	CAIRSRSSYEQYF	TGTGCCATCAGGTCCCGGAGCTCCTACGAGCAGTACTTC
NA	TRBV3-1	TRBJ2-1	NA	CASSQDLSGEQFF	TGTGCCAGCAGCCAAGATCTCTCAGGTGAGCAGTTCTTC
TRBD2	TRBV12-3/TRBV12-4	TRBJ2-1	few	CASSYRLAGGEQFF	TGTGCCAGCAGTTATAGGCTAGCGGGAGGGGAGCAGTTCTTC
NA	TRBV12-3/TRBV12-4	TRBJ2-1	many	CASGTGREQFF	TGTGCCAGCGGTACAGGGCGTGAGCAGTTCTTC
NA	TRBV3-1	TRBJ1-2	NA	CASSQSWGYTF	TGTGCCAGCAGCCAATCTTGGGGCTACACCTTC
NA	TRBV3-1	TRBJ2-5	few	CASSQEGNTKTQYF	TGTGCCAGCAGCCAAGAAGGAAACACAAAGACCCAGTACTTC
NA	TRBV7-2	TRBJ2-3	many	CASSPGYSRVDTQYF	TGTGCCAGCAGCCCAGGGTATAGCAGGGTAGATACGCAGTATTTT
NA	TRBV3-1	TRBJ2-5	NA	CASSQGAAETQYF	TGTGCCAGCAGCCAAGGGGCTGCGGAGACCCAGTACTTC
TRBD2	TRBV20-1	TRBJ2-1	NA	CSAISGGPSGEQFF	TGCAGTGCTATTTCGGGAGGCCCTTCAGGGGAGCAGTTCTTC
NA	TRBV12-3/TRBV12-4	TRBJ2-5	few	CASRPDRSTQYF	TGTGCCAGCAGACCCGACAGATCGACCCAGTACTTC
NA	TRBV5-6	TRBJ1-2	NA	CASSPGLLSYGYTF	TGTGCCAGCAGCCCCGGGCTCCTCTCTTATGGCTACACCTTC
NA	TRBV10-2	TRBJ2-3	NA	CASRGLDTQYF	TGCGCCAGCAGGGGGCTAGATACGCAGTATTTT